Presented here are 7 T cell receptor beta chains from one specimen sequenced in a study of T cell clones after liver transplantation. Clones were read by immunoSEQ multiplex PCR, and TCRdb kept only the in-frame ones, dropping some. The sample lists 55,000 to 75,000 clones; 80% to 95% were seen once. The sample in question was CD4+ T cells from blood, obtained roughly 25 months after liver transplant. All receptors derive from a human patient who received a liver transplant. Some T cells may be supplied by the graft donor.

The chain employs TRBV28 and TRBJ2-7; possibly TRBD1 for D (6 bases). The CDR3 length is 12 residues. V shed 9 bases and J shed 3 bases, with 12 bases lying between them. Germline V gene data show CDR1 as MDHEN and CDR2 as SYDVKM. The CDR3 protein is CAREGHLYEQYF. CDR3 sequence (DNA): TGTGCCAGAGAGGGACACCTCTACGAGCAGTACTTC. Full variable domain (rest looked up from reference TRBV28 and TRBJ2-7): DVKVTQSSRYLVKRTGEKVFLECVQDMDHENMFWYRQDPGLGLRLIYFSYDVKMKEKGDIPEGYSVSREKKERFSLILESASTNQTSMYLCAREGHLYEQYFGPGTRLTVT.

The sample holds one count of this clone. This rearrangement joins TRBV11-3 to TRBJ2-7; TRBD2 matches at 11 bases. Germline-derived CDR1 and CDR2 are SGHNT and YENEEA. The CDR3 length is 18 residues. V was pared by 5 bases and J by 4 bases, with 16 bases of the junction left unmatched. DNA for the CDR3: TGTGCCAGCAGCCGACAGGGCGCCCTAGCGGGAGGTGAATACGAGCAGTACTTC. It is translated as CASSRQGALAGGEYEQYF. Using reference TRBV11-3 and TRBJ2-7 for the parts outside the CDR3, the full variable domain is EAGVVQSPRYKIIEKKQPVAFWCNPISGHNTLYWYLQNLGQGPELLIRYENEEAVDDSQLPKDRFSAERLKGVDSTLKIQPAELGDSAVYLCASSRQGALAGGEYEQYFGPGTRLTVT.

The V and J genes are TRBV7-6 and TRBJ2-1; 10 positions match TRBD2. The CDR3 is 17 residues long. Germline V CDR1 and CDR2: SGHVS, FNYEAQ. J gave up 5 bases and V 5 bases, and 12 bases lay outside the gene matches. For the CDR3, the DNA is TGTGCCAGCAGCCCAGGACTAGCGGCCACTCAAAACAATGAGCAGTTCTTC. Protein sequence: CASSPGLAATQNNEQFF.

The J gene is TRBJ2-1, the V gene TRBV7-2; TRBD2 agrees at 7 bases. The V segment lost 1 base and the J segment 0 bases; nucleotides outside the gene matches: 3. Germline lookup yields CDR1 SGHTA and CDR2 FQGNSA. The CDR3 contains 16 residues. The CDR3 sequence: CASSLVGGSSYNEQFF. CDR3 bases: TGTGCCAGCAGCTTAGTCGGCGGGAGCTCCTACAATGAGCAGTTCTTC.

The CDR3, as DNA: TGTGCCACCAGCAGAGCCAGGGTTGAGCAGCCCCAGCATTTT. Encoded protein: CATSRARVEQPQHF. J is TRBJ1-5 and V is TRBV15; D is possibly TRBD1 (5 bases). CDR1 is LNHNV and CDR2 is YYDKDF in the germline V gene (reference sequence). Trimming pared 1 base from V and 7 bases from J, leaving 11 bases between. This CDR3 contains 14 residues. The full variable domain, its missing parts supplied by reference TRBV15 and TRBJ1-5, is DAMVIQNPRYQVTQFGKPVTLSCSQTLNHNVMYWYQQKSSQAPKLLFHYYDKDFNNEADTPDNFQSRRPNTSFCFLDIRSPGLGDTAMYLCATSRARVEQPQHFGDGTRLSIL.

The chain has TRBV19 and TRBJ2-5; D may be TRBD2 (6 bases). The CDR3 spans 15 residues. Germline V gives CDR1 LNHDA, CDR2 SQIVND (reference sequence). V lost 2 bases, J lost 4 bases, and 14 bases lay in between. The CDR3 region has the DNA TGTGCCAGTAGTATAAGGGGCGGGATGGGAGAGACCCAGTACTTC. It codes for CASSIRGGMGETQYF.

The chain joins TRBV29-1 to TRBJ2-5, with 10 bases lining up with TRBD2. The V and J ends lost 5 bases and 0 bases, in that order; junction bases with no gene match: 6. Germline loops: CDR1 SQVTM, CDR2 ANQGSEA. There are 15 residues in the CDR3. CDR3 sequence: CSVSGLAENQETQYF. CDR3 nucleotide sequence: TGCAGCGTTTCTGGACTAGCGGAAAACCAAGAGACCCAGTACTTC.